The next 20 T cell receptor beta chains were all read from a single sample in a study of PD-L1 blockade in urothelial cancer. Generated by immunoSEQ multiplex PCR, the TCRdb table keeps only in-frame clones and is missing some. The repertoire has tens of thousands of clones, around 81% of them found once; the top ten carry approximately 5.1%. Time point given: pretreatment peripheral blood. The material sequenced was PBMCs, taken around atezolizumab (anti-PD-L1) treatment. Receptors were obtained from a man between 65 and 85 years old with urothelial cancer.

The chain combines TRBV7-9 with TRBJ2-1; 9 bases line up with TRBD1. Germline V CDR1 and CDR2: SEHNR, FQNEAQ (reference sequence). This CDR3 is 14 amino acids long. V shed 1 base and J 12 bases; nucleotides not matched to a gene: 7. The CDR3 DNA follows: TGTGCCAGCAGCTTAGGACCGGACAGGGGAAGGCAGTTCTTC. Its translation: CASSLGPDRGRQFF.

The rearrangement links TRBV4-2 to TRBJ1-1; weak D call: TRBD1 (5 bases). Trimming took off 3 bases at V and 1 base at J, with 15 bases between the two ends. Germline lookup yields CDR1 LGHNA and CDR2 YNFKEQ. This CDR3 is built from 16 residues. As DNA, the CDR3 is TGTGCCAGCAGCCAGGCCCCCGGACAACGGAACACTGAAGCTTTCTTT. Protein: CASSQAPGQRNTEAFF.

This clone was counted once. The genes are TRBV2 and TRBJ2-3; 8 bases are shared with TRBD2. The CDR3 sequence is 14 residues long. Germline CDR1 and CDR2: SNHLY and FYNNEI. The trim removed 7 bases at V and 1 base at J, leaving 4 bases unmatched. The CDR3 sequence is CASKRAGGTDTQYF. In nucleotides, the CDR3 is TGTGCCAGCAAACGAGCGGGAGGCACAGATACGCAGTATTTT.

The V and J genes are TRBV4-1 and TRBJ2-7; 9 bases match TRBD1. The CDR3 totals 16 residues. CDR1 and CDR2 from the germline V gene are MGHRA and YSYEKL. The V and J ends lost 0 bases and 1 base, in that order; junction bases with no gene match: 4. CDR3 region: CASSQDGTGRSYEQYF. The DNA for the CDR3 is TGCGCCAGCAGCCAAGATGGGACAGGGAGGTCCTACGAGCAGTACTTC.

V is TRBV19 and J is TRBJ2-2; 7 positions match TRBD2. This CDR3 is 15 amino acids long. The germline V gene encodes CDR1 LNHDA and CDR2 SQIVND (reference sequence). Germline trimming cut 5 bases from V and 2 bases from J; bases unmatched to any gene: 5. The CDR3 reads CASSQREINTGELFF. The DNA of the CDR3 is TGTGCCAGTAGTCAGCGGGAAATTAACACCGGGGAGCTGTTTTTT. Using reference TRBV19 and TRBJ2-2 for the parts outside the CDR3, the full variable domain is DGGITQSPKYLFRKEGQNVTLSCEQNLNHDAMYWYRQDPGQGLRLIYYSQIVNDFQKGDIAEGYSVSREKKESFPLTVTSAQKNPTAFYLCASSQREINTGELFFGEGSRLTVL.

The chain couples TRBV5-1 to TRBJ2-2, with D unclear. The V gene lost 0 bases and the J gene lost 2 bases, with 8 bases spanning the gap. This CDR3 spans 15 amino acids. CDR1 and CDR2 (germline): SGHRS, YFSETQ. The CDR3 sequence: CASSLDVRNTGELFF. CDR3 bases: TGCGCCAGCAGCTTGGATGTCAGAAACACCGGGGAGCTGTTTTTT.

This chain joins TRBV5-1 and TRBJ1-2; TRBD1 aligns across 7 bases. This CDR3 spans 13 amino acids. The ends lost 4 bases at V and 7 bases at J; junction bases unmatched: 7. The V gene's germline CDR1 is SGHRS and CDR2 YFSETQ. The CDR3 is CASSATGPGGYTF. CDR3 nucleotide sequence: TGCGCCAGCAGCGCGACAGGGCCGGGTGGCTACACCTTC.

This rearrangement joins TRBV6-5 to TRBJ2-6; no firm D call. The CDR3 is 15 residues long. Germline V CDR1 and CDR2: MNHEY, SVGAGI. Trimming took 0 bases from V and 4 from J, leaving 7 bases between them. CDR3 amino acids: CASSYSKEGANVLTF. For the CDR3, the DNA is TGTGCCAGCAGTTACTCGAAAGAGGGGGCCAACGTCCTGACTTTC.

The CDR3 sequence: CSVDLQETQYF. Written as DNA, the CDR3 is TGCAGCGTTGACCTCCAAGAGACCCAGTACTTC. The chain combines TRBV29-1 with TRBJ2-5, with D hard to call. The CDR3 loop spans 11 amino acids. V lost 3 bases to trimming and J lost 1 base, with 3 bases between them. CDR1 SQVTM and CDR2 ANQGSEA come from the germline V gene. The full variable domain, in which reference TRBV29-1 and TRBJ2-5 provide the parts outside the CDR3, is SAVISQKPSRDICQRGTSLTIQCQVDSQVTMMFWYRQQPGQSLTLIATANQGSEATYESGFVIDKFPISRPNLTFSTLTVSNMSPEDSSIYLCSVDLQETQYFGPGTRLLVL.

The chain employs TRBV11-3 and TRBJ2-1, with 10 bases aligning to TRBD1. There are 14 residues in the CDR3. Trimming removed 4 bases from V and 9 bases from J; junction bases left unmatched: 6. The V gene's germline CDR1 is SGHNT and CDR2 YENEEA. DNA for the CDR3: TGTGCCAGCAGCTCCGGGACAGGGGAGACTGAGCAGTTCTTC. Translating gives CASSSGTGETEQFF.

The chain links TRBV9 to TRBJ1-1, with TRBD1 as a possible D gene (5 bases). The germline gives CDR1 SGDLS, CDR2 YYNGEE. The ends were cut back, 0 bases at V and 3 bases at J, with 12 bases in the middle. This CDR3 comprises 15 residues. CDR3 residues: CASSVDWGGDTEAFF. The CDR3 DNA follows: TGTGCCAGCAGCGTAGATTGGGGGGGGGACACTGAAGCTTTCTTT.

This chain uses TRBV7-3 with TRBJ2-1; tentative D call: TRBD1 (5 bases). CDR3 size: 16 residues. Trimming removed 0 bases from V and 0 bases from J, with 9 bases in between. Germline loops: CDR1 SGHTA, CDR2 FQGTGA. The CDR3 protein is CASSLTRDSSYNEQFF. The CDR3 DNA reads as TGTGCCAGCAGCTTAACACGCGACAGCTCCTACAATGAGCAGTTCTTC.

CDR3 nucleotide sequence: TGTGCCAGTAGCAACTCCCGGGACAGAACAAGTCGGTACACCTTC. Translating it yields CASSNSRDRTSRYTF. This sequence joins TRBV19 and TRBJ1-2; 7 positions match TRBD1. Germline CDR1 is LNHDA and CDR2 is SQIVND (reference sequence). The V gene end was trimmed by 6 bases and the J gene end by 11 bases; junction bases not matched to a gene: 18. The CDR3 loop spans 15 amino acids.

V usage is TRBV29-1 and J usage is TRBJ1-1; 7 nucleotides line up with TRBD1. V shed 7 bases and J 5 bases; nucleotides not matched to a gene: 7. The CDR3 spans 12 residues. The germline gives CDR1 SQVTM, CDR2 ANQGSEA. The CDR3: CSARTGGTEAFF. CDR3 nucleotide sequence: TGCAGCGCCAGGACAGGAGGGACTGAAGCTTTCTTT.

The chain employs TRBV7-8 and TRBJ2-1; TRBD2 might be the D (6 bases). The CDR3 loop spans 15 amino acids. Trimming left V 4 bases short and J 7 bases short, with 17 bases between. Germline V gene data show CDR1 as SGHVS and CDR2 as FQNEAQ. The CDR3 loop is CASSSSGSSGNEQFF. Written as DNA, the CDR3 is TGTGCCAGCAGCTCATCCGGGAGTTCGGGGAATGAGCAGTTCTTC.

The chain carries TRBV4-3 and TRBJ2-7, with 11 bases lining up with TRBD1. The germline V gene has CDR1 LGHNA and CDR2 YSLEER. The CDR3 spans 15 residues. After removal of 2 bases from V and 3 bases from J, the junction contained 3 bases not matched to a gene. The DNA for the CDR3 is TGCGCCAGCAGCCAAACCGGGACAGGGGGCTACGAGCAGTACTTC. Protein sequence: CASSQTGTGGYEQYF.

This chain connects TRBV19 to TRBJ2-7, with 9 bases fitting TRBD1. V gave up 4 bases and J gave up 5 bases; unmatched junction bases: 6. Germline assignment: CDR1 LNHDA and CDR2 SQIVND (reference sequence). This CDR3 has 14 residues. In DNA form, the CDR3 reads TGTGCCAGTAGTAAACAGGGGGCGACTAACGAGCAGTACTTC. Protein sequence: CASSKQGATNEQYF.

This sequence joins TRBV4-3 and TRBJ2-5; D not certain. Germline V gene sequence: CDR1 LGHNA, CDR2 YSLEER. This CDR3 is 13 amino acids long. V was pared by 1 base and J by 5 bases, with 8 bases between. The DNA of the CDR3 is TGCGCCAGCAGCCAAGCCGTACGGGAGACCCAGTACTTC. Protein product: CASSQAVRETQYF.

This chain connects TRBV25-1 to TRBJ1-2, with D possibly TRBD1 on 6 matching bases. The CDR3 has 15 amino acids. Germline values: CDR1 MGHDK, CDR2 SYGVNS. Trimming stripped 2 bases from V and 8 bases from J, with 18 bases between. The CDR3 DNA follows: TGTGCCAGCAGTGAACCCGGGACAAGCATTAAGGGCTACACCTTC. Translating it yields CASSEPGTSIKGYTF.

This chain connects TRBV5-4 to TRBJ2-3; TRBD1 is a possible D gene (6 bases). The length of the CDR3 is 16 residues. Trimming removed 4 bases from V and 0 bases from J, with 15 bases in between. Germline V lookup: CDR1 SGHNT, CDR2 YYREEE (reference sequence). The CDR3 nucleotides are TGTGCCAGCAGCCTAGGGACAACCACTAGCACAGATACGCAGTATTTT. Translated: CASSLGTTTSTDTQYF.